The T cell receptor beta chain described here comes from a study of control samples from healthy donors and cancer patients. V dropped 1 base and J dropped 8 bases, with 8 bases sitting between them. The CDR3 runs to 12 residues. Germline loops: CDR1 MDHEN, CDR2 SYDVKM. Using immunoSEQ multiplex PCR, the repertoire was profiled, and TCRdb retains in-frame clones only, with some absent. The sample carries under 450,000 clones, about 93% recorded once. The sample taken for sequencing was PBMCs. This sequence joins TRBV28 and TRBJ1-2; no firm D call. The TCR was taken from a man aged 35 to 55 with head and neck cancer. DNA for the CDR3: TGTGCCAGCAGTTTATATGGGGAAGGCTACACCTTC. It yields the protein CASSLYGEGYTF.